These 17 T cell receptor beta chains were sequenced from one sample in a study of blood T cell repertoires in COVID-19. Some clones are missing from TCRdb's copy, which holds only in-frame ones; the method was immunoSEQ multiplex PCR. The table lists tens of thousands of clones, around 90% of them singletons. The specimen was peripheral blood. Receptors were obtained from a man between 50 and 59 years old with active COVID-19.

The CDR3 nucleotides are TGTGCCTGGAGTGTCGGAGCTGGGGCCAACGTCCTGACTTTC. Translation gives CAWSVGAGANVLTF. The chain is built from TRBV30 and TRBJ2-6; no reliable D call. The CDR3 is 14 residues long. The germline V and J ends were trimmed by 0 bases and 2 bases, with 5 bases remaining between them. Germline V lookup: CDR1 GTSNPN, CDR2 SVGIG (reference sequence).

The V and J genes are TRBV7-9 and TRBJ2-5, with D perhaps TRBD2 (7 bases). Germline loops: CDR1 SEHNR, CDR2 FQNEAQ (reference sequence). This CDR3 comprises 14 residues. Trimming cost V 5 bases and J 5 bases, with 15 bases left between them. CDR3 loop: CASSLQGRGETQYF. CDR3 coding DNA: TGTGCCAGCAGCCTCCAGGGGAGGGGGGAGACCCAGTACTTC. The variable domain in full, completed from reference TRBV7-9 and TRBJ2-5, reads DTGVSQNPRHKITKRGQNVTFRCDPISEHNRLYWYRQTLGQGPEFLTYFQNEAQLEKSRLLSDRFSAERPKGSFSTLEIQRTEQGDSAMYLCASSLQGRGETQYFGPGTRLLVL.

The rearrangement joins TRBV18 to TRBJ1-5; D ambiguous. The germline V and J ends were trimmed by 3 bases and 5 bases, with 11 bases remaining between them. CDR1 is KGHSH and CDR2 is LQKENI in the germline V gene. The CDR3 sequence is 14 residues long. CDR3 in DNA: TGTGCCAGCTCACCTAACGAGTTGGATCAGCCCCAGCATTTT. Its translation is CASSPNELDQPQHF.

The rearrangement links TRBV24-1 to TRBJ2-6, with 8 positions matching TRBD2. The J segment lost 3 bases and the V segment lost 6 bases, leaving 12 bases of the junction unmatched. The CDR3 is 18 amino acids. Germline CDR1 KGHDR, CDR2 SFDVKD. CDR3 sequence: CATSQRGGSSLGANVLTF. The CDR3 DNA sequence: TGTGCCACCAGTCAACGGGGGGGCTCGTCCCTTGGGGCCAACGTCCTGACTTTC.

The V gene is TRBV6-5, the J gene TRBJ1-1; 7 bases are a match to TRBD1. Germline V gene data show CDR1 as MNHEY and CDR2 as SVGAGI. This CDR3 has 14 amino acids. V trimming: 11 bases; J trimming: 3 bases; junction bases outside the gene matches: 12. This CDR3 reads CACKTGRLDTEAFF. CDR3 DNA sequence: TGTGCCTGTAAGACAGGGAGGTTGGACACTGAAGCTTTCTTT.

This clone was seen a handful of times. This chain connects TRBV5-1 to TRBJ1-6, with 9 nucleotides matching TRBD1. Germline V gene lookup returns CDR1 SGHRS and CDR2 YFSETQ. CDR3 length equals 15 residues. After removal of 2 bases from V and 9 bases from J, the junction contained 6 bases not matched to a gene. As DNA, the CDR3 is TGCGCCAGCAGCTTAGAAGGGACAGGGCGTTCACCCCTCCACTTT. Translation: CASSLEGTGRSPLHF.

The chain couples TRBV11-2 to TRBJ2-7, with 7 bases lining up with TRBD2. CDR3 length: 16 amino acids. V lost 5 bases, J lost 7 bases, and 17 bases stayed unmatched. Looked up from germline, CDR1 is SGHAT and CDR2 is FQNNGV. CDR3 protein: CASSPTGLAGWREQYV. CDR3 DNA: TGTGCCAGCAGCCCGACGGGGTTAGCGGGTTGGAGGGAGCAGTACGTC.

The V gene is TRBV2, the J gene TRBJ2-7; 10 positions match TRBD2. The length of the CDR3 is 16 residues. Trimming removed 6 bases from V and 0 bases from J; junction bases left unmatched: 8. Per germline, CDR1 SNHLY and CDR2 FYNNEI. The chain's CDR3 is CASRDLAGALSYEQYF. CDR3 sequence (DNA): TGTGCCAGCAGGGACCTAGCGGGGGCCCTCTCCTACGAGCAGTACTTC.

V and J are TRBV7-6 and TRBJ2-1; tentatively, D is TRBD2 (6 bases). The CDR3 has 16 amino acids. Germline lookup yields CDR1 SGHVS and CDR2 FNYEAQ. With 1 base removed from V and 12 bases from J, the gap between germline ends came to 22 bases. The CDR3 sequence is CASSLEPGRLARGQFF. The CDR3 DNA reads TGTGCCAGCAGCTTAGAGCCGGGGAGGCTAGCCCGTGGGCAGTTCTTC.

The rearrangement uses TRBV29-1 and TRBJ1-1; D remains unclear. CDR1 is SQVTM, CDR2 ANQGSEA, per germline. The V end was cut by 3 bases, the J end by 4 bases, with 15 bases between. The CDR3 spans 14 residues. CDR3: CSVDSLFKSTEAFF. CDR3 in DNA: TGCAGCGTTGACTCCCTATTCAAGAGCACTGAAGCTTTCTTT. Combining the CDR3 with reference TRBV29-1 and TRBJ1-1 gives the whole variable domain SAVISQKPSRDICQRGTSLTIQCQVDSQVTMMFWYRQQPGQSLTLIATANQGSEATYESGFVIDKFPISRPNLTFSTLTVSNMSPEDSSIYLCSVDSLFKSTEAFFGQGTRLTVV.

The rearrangement joins TRBV19 to TRBJ1-2; TRBD1 might be the D (6 bases). This CDR3 contains 14 residues. V was pared by 5 bases and J by 4 bases, with 14 bases between. CDR1 is LNHDA, CDR2 SQIVND, per germline (reference sequence). The CDR3 DNA reads as TGTGCCAGTAGTGCGAGTGACAGGACCTATGGCTACACCTTC. Its protein product is CASSASDRTYGYTF. Based on the CDR3 plus reference TRBV19 and TRBJ1-2, the full variable domain is DGGITQSPKYLFRKEGQNVTLSCEQNLNHDAMYWYRQDPGQGLRLIYYSQIVNDFQKGDIAEGYSVSREKKESFPLTVTSAQKNPTAFYLCASSASDRTYGYTFGSGTRLTVV.

The gene calls are TRBV5-1 and TRBJ2-5, with 9 bases identical to TRBD1. V shed 1 base and J 3 bases; nucleotides not matched to a gene: 7. CDR1 SGHRS and CDR2 YFSETQ come from the germline V gene. The CDR3 has 16 residues. The CDR3 coding sequence is TGCGCCAGCAGCTTGCAGACAGGGGGGCCCAAAGAGACCCAGTACTTC. Translation: CASSLQTGGPKETQYF.

This chain connects TRBV5-1 to TRBJ2-2; 15 bases are shared with TRBD2. The trim removed 4 bases at V and 9 bases at J, leaving 7 bases unmatched. The germline CDR1 and CDR2 sequences are SGHRS and YFSETQ. CDR3 length: 16 residues. The CDR3 DNA reads TGCGCCAGCAGCGCCTGGACTAGCGGGGGGGCCCGGGAGCTGTTTTTT. Translating gives CASSAWTSGGARELFF.

The V call is TRBV27, the J call TRBJ1-1; TRBD1 is a possible D gene (5 bases). The ends were cut back, 6 bases at V and 8 bases at J, with 13 bases in the middle. This CDR3 has 12 residues. Germline V gene sequence: CDR1 MNHEY, CDR2 SMNVEV (reference sequence). The CDR3 protein is CASRVRGREAFF. CDR3 nucleotides: TGTGCCAGCAGGGTAAGGGGCAGGGAAGCTTTCTTT.

The V gene is TRBV10-3, the J gene TRBJ2-3; 8 positions match TRBD1. V was clipped by 2 bases and J by 8 bases; unmatched bases: 12. This CDR3 region has 16 residues. Germline V gives CDR1 ENHRY, CDR2 SYGVKD. The chain's CDR3 is CAISEGQGSVGTTQYF. The CDR3 region has the DNA TGTGCCATCAGTGAGGGACAGGGATCCGTTGGGACTACGCAGTATTTT.

This chain connects TRBV10-3 to TRBJ1-3; D gene ambiguous. V was cut by 6 bases and J by 4 bases, with 13 bases left in between. CDR1 is ENHRY, CDR2 SYGVKD, per germline. The CDR3 runs to 14 residues. CDR3 DNA: TGTGCCATCAGAATCTCGGGTACCGGAAACACCATATATTTT. It is translated as CAIRISGTGNTIYF.

Only a few counts were recorded for this clone. The chain combines TRBV5-1 with TRBJ2-7; the D gene is possibly TRBD2 (6 bases). Trimming stripped 4 bases from V and 2 bases from J, with 10 bases between. CDR1 and CDR2 from the germline V gene are SGHRS and YFSETQ. CDR3 length: 13 amino acids. CDR3 loop: CASSPRETYEQYF. CDR3 DNA: TGCGCCAGCAGCCCGCGGGAAACCTACGAGCAGTACTTC.